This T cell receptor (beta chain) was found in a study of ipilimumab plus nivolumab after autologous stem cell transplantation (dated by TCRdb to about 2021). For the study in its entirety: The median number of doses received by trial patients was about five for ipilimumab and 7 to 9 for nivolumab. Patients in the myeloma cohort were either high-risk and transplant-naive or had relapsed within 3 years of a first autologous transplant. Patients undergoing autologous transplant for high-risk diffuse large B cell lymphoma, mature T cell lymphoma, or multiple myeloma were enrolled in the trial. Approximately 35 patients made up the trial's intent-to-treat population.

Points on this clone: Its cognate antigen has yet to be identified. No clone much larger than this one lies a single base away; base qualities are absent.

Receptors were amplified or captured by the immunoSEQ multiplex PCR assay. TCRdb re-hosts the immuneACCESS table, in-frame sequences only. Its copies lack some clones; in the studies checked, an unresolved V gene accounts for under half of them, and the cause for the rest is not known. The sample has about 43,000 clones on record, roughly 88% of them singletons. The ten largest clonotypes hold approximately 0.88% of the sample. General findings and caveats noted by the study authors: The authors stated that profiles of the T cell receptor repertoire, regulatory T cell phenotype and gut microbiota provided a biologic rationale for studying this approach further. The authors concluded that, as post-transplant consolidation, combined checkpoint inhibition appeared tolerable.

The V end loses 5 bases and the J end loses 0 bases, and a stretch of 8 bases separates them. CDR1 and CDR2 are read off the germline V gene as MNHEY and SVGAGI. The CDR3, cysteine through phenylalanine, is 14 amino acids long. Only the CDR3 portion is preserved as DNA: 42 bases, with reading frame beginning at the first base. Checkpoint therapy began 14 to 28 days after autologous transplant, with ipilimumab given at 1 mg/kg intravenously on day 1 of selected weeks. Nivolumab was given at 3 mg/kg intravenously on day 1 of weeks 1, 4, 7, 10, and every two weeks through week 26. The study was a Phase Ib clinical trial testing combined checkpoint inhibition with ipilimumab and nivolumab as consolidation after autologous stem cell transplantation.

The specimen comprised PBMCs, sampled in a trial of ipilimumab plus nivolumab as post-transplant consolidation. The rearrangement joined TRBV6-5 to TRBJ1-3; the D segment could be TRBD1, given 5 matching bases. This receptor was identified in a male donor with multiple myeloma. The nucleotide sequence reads TGTGCCAGCAGTACGGGGACCTCTGGAAACACCATATATTTT. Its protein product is CASSTGTSGNTIYF.